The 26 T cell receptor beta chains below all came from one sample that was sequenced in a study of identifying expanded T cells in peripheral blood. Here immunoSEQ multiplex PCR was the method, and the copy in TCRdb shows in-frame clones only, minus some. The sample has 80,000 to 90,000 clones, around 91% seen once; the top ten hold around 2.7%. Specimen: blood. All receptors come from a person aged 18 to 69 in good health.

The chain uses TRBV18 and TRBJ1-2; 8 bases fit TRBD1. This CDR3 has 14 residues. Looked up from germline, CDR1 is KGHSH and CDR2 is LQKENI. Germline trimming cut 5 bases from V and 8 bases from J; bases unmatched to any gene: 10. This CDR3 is CASSGQGAALGYTF. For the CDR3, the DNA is TGTGCCAGCTCAGGACAGGGAGCGGCGCTCGGCTACACCTTC.

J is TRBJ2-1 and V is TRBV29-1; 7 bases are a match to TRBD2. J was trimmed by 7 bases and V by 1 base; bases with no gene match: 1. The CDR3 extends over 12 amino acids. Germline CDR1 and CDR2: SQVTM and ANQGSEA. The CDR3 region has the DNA TGCAGCGTTGAAGGCGGGGGAAATGAGCAGTTCTTC. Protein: CSVEGGGNEQFF.

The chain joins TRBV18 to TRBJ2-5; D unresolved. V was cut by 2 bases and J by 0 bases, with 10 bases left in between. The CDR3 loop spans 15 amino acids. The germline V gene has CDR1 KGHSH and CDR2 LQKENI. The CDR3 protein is CASSPSLRNQETQYF. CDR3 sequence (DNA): TGTGCCAGCTCACCATCACTGCGGAACCAAGAGACCCAGTACTTC.

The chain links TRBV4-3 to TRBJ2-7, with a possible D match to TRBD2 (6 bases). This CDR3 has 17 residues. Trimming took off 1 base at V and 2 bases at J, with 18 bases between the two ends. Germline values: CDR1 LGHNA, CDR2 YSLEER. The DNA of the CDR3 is TGCGCCAGCAGCCAAGGGCTCCTTAGTGGAGGGACCTACGAGCAGTACTTC. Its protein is CASSQGLLSGGTYEQYF.

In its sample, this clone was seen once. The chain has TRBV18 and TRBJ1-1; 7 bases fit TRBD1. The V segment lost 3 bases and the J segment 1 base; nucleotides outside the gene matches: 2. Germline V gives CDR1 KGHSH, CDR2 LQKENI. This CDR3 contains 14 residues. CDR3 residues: CASSPGQTNTEAFF. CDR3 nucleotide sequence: TGTGCCAGCTCACCGGGACAGACGAACACTGAAGCTTTCTTT.

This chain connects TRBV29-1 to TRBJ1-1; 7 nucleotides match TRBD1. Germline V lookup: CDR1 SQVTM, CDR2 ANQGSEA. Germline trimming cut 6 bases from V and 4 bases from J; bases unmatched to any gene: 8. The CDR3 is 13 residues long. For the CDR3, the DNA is TGCAGCGTAACACAGGGGATCGGCACTGAAGCTTTCTTT. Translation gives CSVTQGIGTEAFF.

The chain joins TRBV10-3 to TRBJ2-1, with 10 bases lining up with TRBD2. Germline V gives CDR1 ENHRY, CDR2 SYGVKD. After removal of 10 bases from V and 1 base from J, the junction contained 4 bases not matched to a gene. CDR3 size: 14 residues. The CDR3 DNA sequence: TGTGCCAGCACTAGCGGGGCATCCTACAATGAGCAGTTCTTC. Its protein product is CASTSGASYNEQFF.

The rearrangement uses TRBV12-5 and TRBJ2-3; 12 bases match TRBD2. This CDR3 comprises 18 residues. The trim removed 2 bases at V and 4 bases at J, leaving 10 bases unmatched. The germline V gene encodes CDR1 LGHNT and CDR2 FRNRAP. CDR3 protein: CASGLPRLAGDFSDTQYF. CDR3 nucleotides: TGTGCTAGTGGTTTGCCCCGACTAGCGGGAGATTTCTCAGATACGCAGTATTTT.

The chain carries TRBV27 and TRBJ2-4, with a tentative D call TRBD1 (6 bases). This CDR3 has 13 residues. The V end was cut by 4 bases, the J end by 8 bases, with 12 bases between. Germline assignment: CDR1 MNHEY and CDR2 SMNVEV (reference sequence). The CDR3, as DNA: TGTGCCAGCAGTTCGGTGACAGGCGACATTCAGTACTTC. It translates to CASSSVTGDIQYF.

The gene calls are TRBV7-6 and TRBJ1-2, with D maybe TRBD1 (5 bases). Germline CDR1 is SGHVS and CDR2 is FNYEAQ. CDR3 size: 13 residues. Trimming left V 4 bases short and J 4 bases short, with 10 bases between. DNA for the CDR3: TGTGCCAGCAGCTCGACAGATGCCTATGGCTACACCTTC. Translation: CASSSTDAYGYTF.

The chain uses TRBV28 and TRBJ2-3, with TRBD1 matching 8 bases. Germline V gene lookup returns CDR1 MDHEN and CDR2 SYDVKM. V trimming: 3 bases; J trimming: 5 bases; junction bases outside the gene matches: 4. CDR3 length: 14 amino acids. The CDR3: CASSLGQEKDTQYF. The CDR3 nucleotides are TGTGCCAGCAGTTTGGGACAGGAGAAAGATACGCAGTATTTT.

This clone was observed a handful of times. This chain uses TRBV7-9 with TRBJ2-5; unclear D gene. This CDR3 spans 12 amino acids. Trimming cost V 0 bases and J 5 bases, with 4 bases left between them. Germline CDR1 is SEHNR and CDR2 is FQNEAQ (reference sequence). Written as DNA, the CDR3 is TGTGCCAGCAGCTTAGCGATCGAGACCCAGTACTTC. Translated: CASSLAIETQYF.

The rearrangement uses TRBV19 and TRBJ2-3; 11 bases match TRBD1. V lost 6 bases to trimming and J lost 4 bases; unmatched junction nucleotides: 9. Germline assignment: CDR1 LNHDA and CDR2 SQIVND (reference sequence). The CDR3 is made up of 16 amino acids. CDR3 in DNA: TGTGCCAGTAGCCACCGGGACAGGGGGTTCCCAGATACGCAGTATTTT. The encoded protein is CASSHRDRGFPDTQYF.

The DNA of the CDR3 is TGCGCCAGCAGACTAGCGGGGGCCTACAATGAGCAGTTCTTC. This sequence encodes CASRLAGAYNEQFF. The chain has TRBV5-1 and TRBJ2-1; TRBD2 matches at 11 bases. The germline gives CDR1 SGHRS, CDR2 YFSETQ. Losses at the gene ends were 5 bases for V and 2 bases for J; bases not matched to a gene: 0. CDR3 length equals 14 residues.

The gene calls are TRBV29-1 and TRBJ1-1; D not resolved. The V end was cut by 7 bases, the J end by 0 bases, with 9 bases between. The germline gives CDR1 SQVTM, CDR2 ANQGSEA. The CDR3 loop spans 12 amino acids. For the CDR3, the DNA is TGCAGCGCCGCCCGATTGAACACTGAAGCTTTCTTT. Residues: CSAARLNTEAFF.

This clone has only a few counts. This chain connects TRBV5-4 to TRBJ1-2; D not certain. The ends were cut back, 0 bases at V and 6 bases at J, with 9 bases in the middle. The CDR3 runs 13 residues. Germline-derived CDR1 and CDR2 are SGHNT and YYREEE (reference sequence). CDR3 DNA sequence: TGTGCCAGCAGCTTGGTGGGGATGGATGGCTACACCTTC. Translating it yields CASSLVGMDGYTF.

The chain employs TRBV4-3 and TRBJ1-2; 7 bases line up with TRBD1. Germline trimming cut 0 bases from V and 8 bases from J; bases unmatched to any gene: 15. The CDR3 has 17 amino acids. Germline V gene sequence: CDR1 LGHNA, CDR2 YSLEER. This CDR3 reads CASSQEAFTGDVRGYTF. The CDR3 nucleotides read TGCGCCAGCAGCCAAGAAGCCTTTACAGGGGACGTACGCGGCTACACCTTC.

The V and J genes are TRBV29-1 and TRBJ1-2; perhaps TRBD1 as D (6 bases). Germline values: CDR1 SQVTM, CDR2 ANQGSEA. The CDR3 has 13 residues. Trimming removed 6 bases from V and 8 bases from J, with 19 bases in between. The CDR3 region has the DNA TGCAGCGTCAGAACACAGGGAAGAGGGGGCTACACCTTC. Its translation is CSVRTQGRGGYTF.

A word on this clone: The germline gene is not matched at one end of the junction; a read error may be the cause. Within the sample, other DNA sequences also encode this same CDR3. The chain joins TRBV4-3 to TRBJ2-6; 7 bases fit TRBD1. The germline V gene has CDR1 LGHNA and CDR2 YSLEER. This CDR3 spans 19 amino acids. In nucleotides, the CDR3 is TGCGCCAGCAGCCAAGAGCGACAGGGTCTGTTCTCTGGGGCCAACGTTCTGACTTTC. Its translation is CASSQERQGLFSGANVLTF.

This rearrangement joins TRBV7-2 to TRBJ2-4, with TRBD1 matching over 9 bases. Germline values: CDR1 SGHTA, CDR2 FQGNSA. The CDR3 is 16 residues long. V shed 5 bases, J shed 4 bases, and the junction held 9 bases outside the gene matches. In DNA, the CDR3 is TGTGCCAGCAGCCCTAGACCGGGACAGGGAAAAAACATTCAGTACTTC. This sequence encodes CASSPRPGQGKNIQYF. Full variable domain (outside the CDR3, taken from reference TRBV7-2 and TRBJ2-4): GAGVSQSPSNKVTEKGKDVELRCDPISGHTALYWYRQSLGQGLEFLIYFQGNSAPDKSGLPSDRFSAERTGGSVSTLTIQRTQQEDSAVYLCASSPRPGQGKNIQYFGAGTRLSVL.

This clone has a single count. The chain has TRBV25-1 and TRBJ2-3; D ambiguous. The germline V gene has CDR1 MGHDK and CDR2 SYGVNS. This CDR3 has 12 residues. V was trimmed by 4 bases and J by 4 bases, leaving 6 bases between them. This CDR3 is CASSVTSDTQYF. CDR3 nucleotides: TGTGCCAGCAGTGTGACATCAGATACGCAGTATTTT.

CDR3 amino acids: CASSSGRLLVGSPLHF. CDR3 DNA sequence: TGTGCCAGCAGTTCCGGACGTCTTCTGGTGGGTTCACCCCTCCACTTT. The rearrangement links TRBV6-5 to TRBJ1-6; D gene ambiguous. The ends were cut back, 4 bases at V and 9 bases at J, with 19 bases in the middle. Germline CDR1 MNHEY, CDR2 SVGAGI. This CDR3 is built from 16 residues.

For the CDR3, the DNA is TGCGCCAGCAGTGTAAAGGGTTACTCCTACAATGAGCAGTTCTTC. Protein product: CASSVKGYSYNEQFF. J is TRBJ2-1 and V is TRBV10-1, with D unresolved. This CDR3 region has 15 residues. V was shortened by 4 bases and J by 0 bases, with 10 bases between the two germline ends. CDR1 WNHNN and CDR2 SYGVQD come from the germline V gene (reference sequence).

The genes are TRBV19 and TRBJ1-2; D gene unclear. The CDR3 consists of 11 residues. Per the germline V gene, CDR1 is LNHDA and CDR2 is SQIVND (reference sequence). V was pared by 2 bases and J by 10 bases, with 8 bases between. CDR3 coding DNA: TGTGCCAGTAGTATATCCTCTGACTACACCTTC. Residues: CASSISSDYTF.

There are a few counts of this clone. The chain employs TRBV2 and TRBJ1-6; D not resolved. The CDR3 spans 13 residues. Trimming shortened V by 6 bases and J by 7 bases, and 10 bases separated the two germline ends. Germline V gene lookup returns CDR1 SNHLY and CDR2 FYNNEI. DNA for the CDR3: TGTGCCAGCAGCCTCCCGGGAAATTCACCCCTCCACTTT. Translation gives CASSLPGNSPLHF.

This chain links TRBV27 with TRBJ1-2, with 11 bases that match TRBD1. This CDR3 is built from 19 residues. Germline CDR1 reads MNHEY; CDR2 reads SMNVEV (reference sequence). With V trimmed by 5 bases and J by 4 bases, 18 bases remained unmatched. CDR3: CASSPRGGLPGQGVYGYTF. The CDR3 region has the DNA TGTGCCAGCAGTCCGCGTGGGGGTTTACCGGGACAGGGGGTCTATGGCTACACCTTC.